These 24 T cell receptor beta chains came from one sample sequenced in a study of blood T cell repertoires in COVID-19. Only in-frame clones appear in the TCRdb table, and some are missing; sequencing was by immunoSEQ multiplex PCR. The table records some 350,000 clones, around 89% of them present only once. Sequenced sample: PBMCs or T cells enriched from blood (not recorded which). The receptor source for this set is a man younger than 35 who had recovered from COVID-19.

The V and J genes are TRBV28 and TRBJ1-5; TRBD1 is a possible D gene (5 bases). Germline values: CDR1 MDHEN, CDR2 SYDVKM. V gave up 5 bases and J gave up 2 bases, with 13 bases separating them. The CDR3 is made up of 15 amino acids. CDR3 bases: TGTGCCAGCAGTAATGGGGGGGTTGGCAATCAGCCCCAGCATTTT. It encodes CASSNGGVGNQPQHF.

Comment on this clone: Distinct nucleotide sequences in the sample also encode this CDR3. The chain links TRBV28 to TRBJ1-1, with a possible D match to TRBD1 (5 bases). V lost 4 bases to trimming and J lost 1 base, with 7 bases between them. Germline V gene sequence: CDR1 MDHEN, CDR2 SYDVKM. This CDR3 is built from 13 residues. The CDR3 DNA reads TGTGCCAGCAGTTCTGGACAGAACACTGAAGCTTTCTTT. Translation: CASSSGQNTEAFF.

The chain is built from TRBV6-5 and TRBJ1-1; tentatively, D is TRBD1 (5 bases). The CDR3 loop spans 13 amino acids. V lost 8 bases to trimming and J lost 5 bases, with 15 bases between them. CDR1 and CDR2 from the germline V gene are MNHEY and SVGAGI. This chain's CDR3 is CASLERGSTEAFF. Written as DNA, the CDR3 is TGTGCCAGCCTTGAGCGGGGGAGTACTGAAGCTTTCTTT.

This sequence joins TRBV9 and TRBJ1-1, with D uncertain. The CDR3 runs 15 residues. In germline, CDR1 is SGDLS, CDR2 YYNGEE. Trimming cost V 1 base and J 0 bases, with 10 bases left between them. In nucleotides, the CDR3 is TGTGCCAGCAGCGTACAGGCCTCCTTGAACACTGAAGCTTTCTTT. It translates to CASSVQASLNTEAFF.

In this sample, this clone turned up a few times. The chain carries TRBV2 and TRBJ2-7; TRBD2 matches 10 bases. V gave up 7 bases and J gave up 2 bases; unmatched junction bases: 5. Germline assignment: CDR1 SNHLY and CDR2 FYNNEI. This CDR3 spans 14 amino acids. The CDR3 protein is CASTQREGAYEQYF. The CDR3 DNA reads as TGTGCCAGCACACAGCGGGAGGGAGCCTACGAGCAGTACTTC.

This chain uses TRBV12-5 with TRBJ2-2; TRBD1 is a possible D gene (6 bases). The CDR3 spans 14 residues. The V end lost 7 bases, the J end lost 2 bases, and 11 bases lay between the germline ends. In germline, CDR1 is LGHNT, CDR2 FRNRAP. DNA of the CDR3: TGTGCTAGTGCAGAACAGGGTAACACCGGGGAGCTGTTTTTT. As protein: CASAEQGNTGELFF.

This clone was detected once. The CDR3 DNA is TGTGCTAGTGGCACATCAGGGTACACTGAAGCTTTCTTT. Its translation is CASGTSGYTEAFF. V is TRBV12-5 and J is TRBJ1-1; TRBD1 is a possible D gene (5 bases). Germline-derived CDR1 and CDR2 are LGHNT and FRNRAP. V lost 6 bases to trimming and J lost 3 bases, with 11 bases between them. This CDR3 is built from 13 residues. Combining the CDR3 with reference TRBV12-5 and TRBJ1-1 gives the whole variable domain DARVTQTPRHKVTEMGQEVTMRCQPILGHNTVFWYRQTMMQGLELLAYFRNRAPLDDSGMPKDRFSAEMPDATLATLKIQPSEPRDSAVYFCASGTSGYTEAFFGQGTRLTVV.

This chain joins TRBV4-2 and TRBJ1-6; 10 bases agree with TRBD1. This CDR3 comprises 15 residues. Losses at the gene ends were 3 bases for V and 8 bases for J; bases not matched to a gene: 4. Germline CDR1 and CDR2: LGHNA and YNFKEQ. The CDR3 reads CASSHSGTGDSPLHF. CDR3 nucleotide sequence: TGTGCCAGCAGCCACTCCGGGACAGGGGATTCACCCCTCCACTTT.

The chain employs TRBV19 and TRBJ1-2, with a weak D call TRBD1 (5 bases). Germline CDR1 LNHDA, CDR2 SQIVND (reference sequence). The CDR3 is made up of 17 amino acids. Trimming left V 7 bases short and J 3 bases short, with 24 bases between. This CDR3 is CASKVGLAGPLDYGYTF. CDR3 in DNA: TGTGCCAGTAAGGTTGGGTTAGCAGGGCCTTTGGACTATGGCTACACCTTC.

V and J are TRBV2 and TRBJ2-3, with D maybe TRBD1 (5 bases). Germline lookup yields CDR1 SNHLY and CDR2 FYNNEI. Trimming shortened V by 6 bases and J by 2 bases, and 15 bases separated the two germline ends. The length of the CDR3 is 15 residues. CDR3 in DNA: TGTGCCAGCAGACCCGACAGAGCCCCCACAGATACGCAGTATTTT. It translates to CASRPDRAPTDTQYF.

This clone occurred once. V and J are TRBV7-2 and TRBJ2-1; 7 nucleotides align to TRBD1. This CDR3 has 12 amino acids. Trimming took 5 bases from V and 9 from J; bases not matched to a gene: 4. Germline CDR1 SGHTA, CDR2 FQGNSA. The CDR3 loop is CASSDSGGEQFF. DNA for the CDR3: TGTGCCAGCAGCGATTCAGGGGGTGAGCAGTTCTTC.

The genes are TRBV18 and TRBJ1-1; tentatively, D is TRBD1 (6 bases). The CDR3 is made up of 14 amino acids. Germline V gene lookup returns CDR1 KGHSH and CDR2 LQKENI. Trimming removed 3 bases at V and 5 bases at J, with 13 bases between. The CDR3 region is CASSPGATVTEAFF. Written as DNA, the CDR3 is TGTGCCAGCTCACCGGGGGCGACGGTTACTGAAGCTTTCTTT.

The chain employs TRBV6-5 and TRBJ2-5; D gene unclear. The V end lost 6 bases, the J end lost 3 bases, and 5 bases lay between the germline ends. Germline loops: CDR1 MNHEY, CDR2 SVGAGI. The length of the CDR3 is 11 residues. CDR3 amino acids: CASSIKETQYF. As DNA, the CDR3 is TGTGCCAGCAGCATCAAAGAGACCCAGTACTTC.

The chain carries TRBV5-8 and TRBJ1-5; TRBD1 aligns across 10 bases. V shed 5 bases and J 0 bases; nucleotides not matched to a gene: 8. The CDR3 is 17 residues long. Germline CDR1 reads SGHTS; CDR2 reads YDEGEE. The chain's CDR3 is CASSRGGQGVSNQPQHF. DNA of the CDR3: TGTGCCAGCAGTAGGGGTGGACAGGGGGTTAGCAATCAGCCCCAGCATTTT.

This chain connects TRBV10-3 to TRBJ1-2, with D unresolved. The CDR3 has 13 residues. Deletions cut 7 bases from V and 8 bases from J, with 17 bases between. From germline, CDR1 is ENHRY and CDR2 SYGVKD. In nucleotides, the CDR3 is TGTGCCATCACCCCCAATCCCCAGGTCGGCTACACCTTC. Protein sequence: CAITPNPQVGYTF.

The chain recombines TRBV7-2 with TRBJ2-1, with 8 nucleotides matching TRBD2. The CDR3 contains 15 residues. V lost 1 base, J lost 6 bases, and 5 bases stayed unmatched. Germline V gives CDR1 SGHTA, CDR2 FQGNSA. CDR3 in DNA: TGTGCCAGCAGCTTAGACGGGAGGGCCGCCAATGAGCAGTTCTTC. It is translated as CASSLDGRAANEQFF.

V gene TRBV12-5 combines with J gene TRBJ2-1, with 11 positions matching TRBD2. The CDR3 is made up of 19 amino acids. The germline CDR1 and CDR2 sequences are LGHNT and FRNRAP. V was clipped by 2 bases and J by 1 base; unmatched bases: 10. This chain's CDR3 is CASGLNLAGGHNSYNEQFF. CDR3 coding DNA: TGTGCTAGTGGTTTGAATCTAGCGGGGGGCCACAATTCCTACAATGAGCAGTTCTTC. Combining the CDR3 with reference TRBV12-5 and TRBJ2-1 gives the whole variable domain DARVTQTPRHKVTEMGQEVTMRCQPILGHNTVFWYRQTMMQGLELLAYFRNRAPLDDSGMPKDRFSAEMPDATLATLKIQPSEPRDSAVYFCASGLNLAGGHNSYNEQFFGPGTRLTVL.

About this clone itself: Other nucleotide sequences from this sample produce the same CDR3. CDR3 protein: CASSLAAGSYEQYF. CDR3 DNA sequence: TGCGCCAGCAGCTTGGCGGCAGGCTCCTACGAGCAGTACTTC. The gene calls are TRBV5-1 and TRBJ2-7; D gene unclear. This CDR3 contains 14 residues. The V end lost 0 bases, the J end lost 0 bases, and 7 bases lay between the germline ends. Germline-derived CDR1 and CDR2 are SGHRS and YFSETQ.

The chain combines TRBV19 with TRBJ2-4, with 10 bases identical to TRBD2. In germline, CDR1 is LNHDA, CDR2 SQIVND (reference sequence). The CDR3 runs to 19 residues. Trimming removed 4 bases from V and 0 bases from J; junction bases left unmatched: 12. CDR3 in DNA: TGTGCCAGTAGTAGTACCTGGACTAGCGGTTCCCTAGCCAAAAACATTCAGTACTTC. Residues: CASSSTWTSGSLAKNIQYF.

The rearrangement joins TRBV29-1 to TRBJ2-5; TRBD2 aligns across 8 bases. Germline V gene sequence: CDR1 SQVTM, CDR2 ANQGSEA. Germline trimming cut 4 bases from V and 5 bases from J; bases unmatched to any gene: 12. This CDR3 has 15 residues. The CDR3 DNA reads as TGCAGCGTTGGATCTACGGCGGGAGGCCGGGAGACCCAGTACTTC. Translated: CSVGSTAGGRETQYF.

The rearrangement joins TRBV7-9 to TRBJ2-7; the match to TRBD2 covers 11 bases. V trimming: 5 bases; J trimming: 2 bases; junction bases outside the gene matches: 8. Germline-derived CDR1 and CDR2 are SEHNR and FQNEAQ (reference sequence). This CDR3 is built from 16 residues. Here the CDR3 reads CASSPIAGLAAYEQYF. DNA for the CDR3: TGTGCCAGCAGCCCGATAGCGGGACTAGCGGCCTACGAGCAGTACTTC.

This clone was recorded a few times. CDR3 amino acids: CASSSLTSGSPGETQYF. The CDR3 nucleotides are TGTGCCAGCAGCTCCCTGACTAGCGGGAGCCCCGGGGAGACCCAGTACTTC. This sequence joins TRBV13 and TRBJ2-5; 12 positions agree with TRBD2. V gave up 4 bases and J gave up 5 bases; unmatched junction bases: 11. Germline assignment: CDR1 PRHDT and CDR2 FYEKMQ (reference sequence). The CDR3 length is 17 residues.

This sequence joins TRBV28 and TRBJ1-5; the match to TRBD1 covers 9 bases. Losses at the gene ends were 5 bases for V and 16 bases for J; bases not matched to a gene: 15. Germline CDR1 reads MDHEN; CDR2 reads SYDVKM. CDR3 size: 14 residues. CDR3 nucleotides: TGTGCCAGCAGTCTCCTACAGGGGGCGATGGTCTATCATTTT. It specifies CASSLLQGAMVYHF.

The chain links TRBV19 to TRBJ2-2; TRBD2 might be the D (5 bases). This CDR3 has 14 amino acids. Trimming stripped 1 base from V and 5 bases from J, with 8 bases between. Per the germline V gene, CDR1 is LNHDA and CDR2 is SQIVND (reference sequence). The chain's CDR3 is CASSIGGATGELFF. The CDR3 coding sequence is TGTGCCAGTAGTATAGGGGGAGCGACCGGGGAGCTGTTTTTT.